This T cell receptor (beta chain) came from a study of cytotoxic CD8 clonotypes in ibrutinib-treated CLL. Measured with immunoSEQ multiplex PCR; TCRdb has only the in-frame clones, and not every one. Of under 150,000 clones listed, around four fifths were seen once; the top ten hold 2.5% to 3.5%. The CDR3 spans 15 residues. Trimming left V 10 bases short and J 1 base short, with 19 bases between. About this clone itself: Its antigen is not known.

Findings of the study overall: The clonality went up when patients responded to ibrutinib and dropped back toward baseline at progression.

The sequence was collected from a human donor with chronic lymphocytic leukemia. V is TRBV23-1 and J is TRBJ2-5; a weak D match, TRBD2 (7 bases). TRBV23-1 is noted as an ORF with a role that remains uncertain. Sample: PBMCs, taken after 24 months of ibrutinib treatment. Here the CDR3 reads CATQRGTGCQETQYF. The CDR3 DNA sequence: TGCGCCACCCAGCGGGGAACAGGGTGCCAAGAGACCCAGTACTTC.